The 18 T cell receptor beta chains below come from one sample, sequenced in a study of persistence of HIV-infected CD4 T cells. These receptors lack a known antigen. An overlapping HIV-1 Gag peptide pool stimulated these cells at 1 ug/peptide/mL. CD40L/CD69 double-negative CD45RO-high memory CD4+ T cells were collected. The libraries were made with immunoSEQ version 4 in survey mode. The data were produced by immunoSEQ multiplex PCR, yet TCRdb's version contains in-frame clones alone and is incomplete. The sample lists approximately 40,000 clones; about four fifths were seen once. Sequenced material: CD4+ T cells sorted from PBMCs after roughly 18-hour stimulation, taken from a patient who received antiretroviral therapy. The receptors derive from an adult man with HIV who was CMV-seropositive.

The V gene is TRBV30, the J gene TRBJ2-3, with 7 positions matching TRBD1. The junction had 2 bases not matched to a gene; V was cut back by 3 bases and J by 2 bases. Germline assignment: CDR1 GTSNPN and CDR2 SVGIG (reference sequence). The CDR3 totals 13 residues. CDR3 DNA: TGTGCCTGGAGCAGGGGGAACACAGATACGCAGTATTTT. Its protein product is CAWSRGNTDTQYF.

The chain carries TRBV7-8 and TRBJ1-1; D gene uncertain. In germline, CDR1 is SGHVS, CDR2 FQNEAQ. Trimming stripped 3 bases from V and 3 bases from J, with 11 bases between. The CDR3 runs 14 residues. The CDR3 coding sequence is TGTGCCAGCAGCTTTAGGGCAAGTGACACTGAAGCTTTCTTT. It translates to CASSFRASDTEAFF.

This clone occurred once. The V call is TRBV6-2 or TRBV6-3, the J call TRBJ2-2; no firm D call. CDR3 length equals 17 residues. V was clipped by 4 bases and J by 0 bases, with 15 bases between them. The germline gives CDR1 MNHEY, CDR2 SVGEGT. CDR3 bases: TGTGCCAGCAGTTCGTCTTTGGCGGCTCCGAACACCGGGGAGCTGTTTTTT. Protein sequence: CASSSSLAAPNTGELFF.

The CDR3 region is CASSFSRVLDNEQFF. In DNA form, the CDR3 reads TGTGCCAGCAGCTTCTCCAGGGTATTAGATAATGAGCAGTTCTTC. This chain connects TRBV5-5 to TRBJ2-1; D might be TRBD1 (5 bases). The CDR3 is 15 amino acids. Germline loops: CDR1 SGHKS, CDR2 YYEKEE (reference sequence). Trimming took off 2 bases at V and 7 bases at J, with 16 bases between the two ends.

In its sample, this clone was seen a few times. The V gene is TRBV4-3, the J gene TRBJ2-2; D gene unclear. V lost 3 bases and J lost 0, with 11 bases in between. Germline V gene data show CDR1 as LGHNA and CDR2 as YSLEER. CDR3 length equals 16 residues. CDR3 amino acids: CASSHVGNSNTGELFF. The CDR3 nucleotides are TGCGCCAGCAGCCATGTTGGGAACTCGAACACCGGGGAGCTGTTTTTT.

The J gene is TRBJ1-1, the V gene TRBV10-3; D is ambiguous. Deletions cut 6 bases from V and 1 base from J, with 6 bases between. Germline CDR1 ENHRY, CDR2 SYGVKD. CDR3 size: 12 residues. The DNA of the CDR3 is TGTGCCATCAGGGCGGGGAACACTGAAGCTTTCTTT. Its protein is CAIRAGNTEAFF.

The CDR3 nucleotides are TGTGCCAGCAGTTTAGGTCTGGGGGAGACCCAGTACTTC. This sequence encodes CASSLGLGETQYF. The chain combines TRBV12-3 or TRBV12-4 with TRBJ2-5; no clear D. The V gene lost 1 base and the J gene lost 5 bases, with 8 bases spanning the gap. The CDR3 runs to 13 residues.

This clone was detected once. The chain links TRBV5-4 to TRBJ1-2, with TRBD1 matching over 7 bases. V dropped 0 bases and J dropped 8; count of bases not matched to a gene: 7. The CDR3 contains 14 residues. Germline V gene lookup returns CDR1 SGHNT and CDR2 YYREEE (reference sequence). This CDR3 reads CASSLVRDSRGYTF. The CDR3 region has the DNA TGTGCCAGCAGCTTGGTTCGGGACAGTAGAGGCTACACCTTC.

The chain employs TRBV19 and TRBJ1-6; 10 bases line up with TRBD1. Looked up from germline, CDR1 is LNHDA and CDR2 is SQIVND (reference sequence). The CDR3 length is 17 residues. V lost 5 bases to trimming and J lost 7 bases; unmatched junction nucleotides: 11. This chain's CDR3 is CASSSERDRGVNSPLHF. Here the CDR3 DNA reads TGTGCCAGTAGTTCGGAGCGGGACAGGGGTGTGAATTCACCCCTCCACTTT.

This sequence joins TRBV19 and TRBJ1-1; 8 positions match TRBD1. Trimming cost V 10 bases and J 3 bases; bases outside gene matches: 10. The CDR3 covers 14 residues. Germline CDR1 and CDR2: LNHDA and SQIVND (reference sequence). The CDR3 DNA is TGTGCCACCACTTCGTCAGGGGGCTACACTGAAGCTTTCTTT. The encoded protein is CATTSSGGYTEAFF.

The rearrangement uses TRBV4-3 and TRBJ1-2; 9 nucleotides match TRBD1. The trim removed 1 base at V and 0 bases at J, leaving 12 bases unmatched. The V gene's germline CDR1 is LGHNA and CDR2 YSLEER. The CDR3 loop spans 19 amino acids. In DNA form, the CDR3 reads TGCGCCAGCAGCCAAGCCATCCGGGACAGGGCACACCCTAACTATGGCTACACCTTC. Amino acids: CASSQAIRDRAHPNYGYTF.

The chain combines TRBV4-1 with TRBJ2-2; D is uncertain. Germline assignment: CDR1 MGHRA and CDR2 YSYEKL. CDR3 length: 14 amino acids. V lost 2 bases and J lost 4, with 8 bases in between. CDR3 nucleotide sequence: TGCGCCAGCAGCCAACGTAGGGTCACCGGGGAGCTGTTTTTT. Encoded protein: CASSQRRVTGELFF.

The rearrangement links TRBV6-2 or TRBV6-3 to TRBJ1-1; 10 bases agree with TRBD1. V was pared by 6 bases and J by 11 bases, with 9 bases of the junction left unmatched. This CDR3 comprises 13 residues. The V gene's germline CDR1 is MNHEY and CDR2 SVGEGT. CDR3 sequence (DNA): TGTGCCAGCAGCTTGGGACAGGGGCTTGTGGCTTTCTTT. It yields the protein CASSLGQGLVAFF.

This clone has more than one count but fewer than ten. The chain joins TRBV14 to TRBJ1-6; D perhaps matches TRBD1 (5 bases). The V gene's germline CDR1 is SGHDN and CDR2 FVKESK. Trimming took off 7 bases at V and 1 base at J, with 11 bases between the two ends. The CDR3 contains 15 residues. CDR3 sequence (DNA): TGTGCCAGCACCGCGGGGGGATCCTATAATTCACCCCTCCACTTT. Translated: CASTAGGSYNSPLHF.

The chain is built from TRBV24-1 and TRBJ2-1; TRBD2 agrees at 7 bases. This CDR3 has 13 amino acids. Germline CDR1 is KGHDR and CDR2 is SFDVKD. V lost 0 bases, J lost 12 bases, and 4 bases stayed unmatched. CDR3 protein: CATSDLGRGGQFF. In DNA, the CDR3 is TGTGCCACCAGTGATTTGGGCCGCGGGGGGCAGTTCTTC.

V is TRBV7-6 and J is TRBJ1-4; 9 bases match TRBD1. Germline V gives CDR1 SGHVS, CDR2 FNYEAQ. J lost 8 bases, V lost 5 bases, and 12 bases had no gene match. The CDR3 is 16 residues long. Written as DNA, the CDR3 is TGTGCCAGCAGCCGCATGACCGGGACAGGGCACGAAAAACTGTTTTTT. Protein product: CASSRMTGTGHEKLFF.

The chain links TRBV4-1 to TRBJ1-3; D is perhaps TRBD1 (6 bases). V shed 4 bases and J shed 0 bases, with 13 bases lying between them. Germline V gene data show CDR1 as MGHRA and CDR2 as YSYEKL. This CDR3 contains 16 residues. CDR3 sequence (DNA): TGCGCCAGCAGCCCTGGACAGCCATCCTCTGGAAACACCATATATTTT. As protein: CASSPGQPSSGNTIYF.

In DNA form, the CDR3 reads TGTGCCAGCTCGCTGGGCCGGCCCACCCCAGTGACAGATACGCAGTATTTT. Protein product: CASSLGRPTPVTDTQYF. The chain recombines TRBV18 with TRBJ2-3; no definite D call. This CDR3 has 17 residues. V was cut by 6 bases and J by 3 bases, with 22 bases left in between. Per germline, CDR1 KGHSH and CDR2 LQKENI.